Below, 19 T cell receptor beta chains from the same sample are listed, as sequenced in a study of OX40 agonist ivuxolimab in advanced cancers. Sequenced by immunoSEQ multiplex PCR; TCRdb stores in-frame clones only, minus some. Found here are more than 9,000 clones, approximately 69% of them singletons; the top ten hold approximately 12%. The sample consisted of CD4+ or CD8+ T cells sorted from blood, taken in a trial of the OX40 agonist ivuxolimab. The receptors shown here come from an adult with an advanced solid tumor such as melanoma, head and neck, liver or kidney cancer.

The chain employs TRBV5-1 and TRBJ1-2; D gene unclear. The length of the CDR3 is 18 residues. V gave up 2 bases and J gave up 8 bases, with 28 bases separating them. Looked up from germline, CDR1 is SGHRS and CDR2 is YFSETQ. CDR3 DNA sequence: TGCGCCAGCAGCTTCTCCCGGTCGAGCGGGGAAAGATTAAAGGGCTACACCTTC. Translating it yields CASSFSRSSGERLKGYTF.

This clone ranks as medium-sized. The chain joins TRBV9 to TRBJ2-1, with 10 positions matching TRBD2. The trim removed 3 bases at V and 8 bases at J, leaving 5 bases unmatched. The CDR3 is 14 residues long. Germline V lookup: CDR1 SGDLS, CDR2 YYNGEE. CDR3 DNA: TGTGCCAGCAGCGCCCTAGCGGGGGTTCATGAGCAGTTCTTC. As protein: CASSALAGVHEQFF.

The J gene is TRBJ2-7, the V gene TRBV19, with D tentatively TRBD1 (6 bases). The CDR3 is 14 residues long. Germline CDR1 reads LNHDA; CDR2 reads SQIVND (reference sequence). V was cut by 2 bases and J by 3 bases, with 11 bases left in between. CDR3: CASSITTGDYEQYF. CDR3 coding DNA: TGTGCCAGTAGTATAACGACAGGAGACTACGAGCAGTACTTC.

This clone turned up a few times. The V gene is TRBV5-6, the J gene TRBJ2-1; 12 nucleotides line up with TRBD2. The V segment lost 4 bases and the J segment 15 bases; nucleotides outside the gene matches: 14. The germline CDR1 and CDR2 sequences are SGHDT and YYEEEE. The length of the CDR3 is 15 residues. CDR3 DNA: TGTGCCAGCAGCCTCCGACTAGCGGGAGCTCTTCACGTGTTCTTC. Translating it yields CASSLRLAGALHVFF.

The rearrangement links TRBV5-4 to TRBJ1-5; D remains unclear. V was trimmed by 0 bases and J by 1 base, leaving 2 bases between them. Germline V gene sequence: CDR1 SGHNT, CDR2 YYREEE (reference sequence). CDR3 length: 13 amino acids. The CDR3 spells CASSLGSNQPQHF. CDR3 DNA sequence: TGTGCCAGCAGCTTGGGCAGCAATCAGCCCCAGCATTTT.

CDR3 loop: CASSISGVYEQYF. CDR3 nucleotides: TGTGCCAGTAGTATCTCTGGCGTCTACGAGCAGTACTTC. This chain joins TRBV19 and TRBJ2-7, with D unclear. The CDR3 loop spans 13 amino acids. Trimming took 3 bases from V and 3 from J, leaving 9 bases between them. CDR1 is LNHDA and CDR2 is SQIVND in the germline V gene (reference sequence).

The chain employs TRBV4-2 and TRBJ2-6, with TRBD1 as a possible D gene (6 bases). V lost 5 bases and J 0 bases, leaving 17 bases between the germline ends. The CDR3 totals 18 residues. In germline, CDR1 is LGHNA, CDR2 YNFKEQ. CDR3 loop: CASSAFPQGPSGANVLTF. DNA for the CDR3: TGTGCCAGCAGCGCATTCCCACAGGGTCCCTCTGGGGCCAACGTCCTGACTTTC.

The chain carries TRBV9 and TRBJ1-5; a weak D match, TRBD1 (5 bases). CDR1 is SGDLS and CDR2 is YYNGEE in the germline V gene. The length of the CDR3 is 14 residues. V lost 0 bases and J 4 bases, leaving 8 bases between the germline ends. Here the CDR3 reads CASSVGDVNQPQHF. CDR3 DNA: TGTGCCAGCAGCGTAGGGGACGTAAATCAGCCCCAGCATTTT.

The chain is built from TRBV7-9 and TRBJ1-3; possible D gene TRBD1, 6 bases. Trimming removed 5 bases from V and 7 bases from J, with 21 bases in between. This CDR3 has 16 amino acids. Germline V CDR1 and CDR2: SEHNR, FQNEAQ (reference sequence). CDR3 coding DNA: TGTGCCAGCAGCCCCCCACAGGGTATAAACTGGAACACCATATATTTT. It codes for CASSPPQGINWNTIYF. Based on the CDR3 plus reference TRBV7-9 and TRBJ1-3, the full variable domain is DTGVSQNPRHKITKRGQNVTFRCDPISEHNRLYWYRQTLGQGPEFLTYFQNEAQLEKSRLLSDRFSAERPKGSFSTLEIQRTEQGDSAMYLCASSPPQGINWNTIYFGEGSWLTVV.

This clone showed up just a few times. The rearrangement links TRBV6-1 to TRBJ1-1, with D tentatively TRBD1 (6 bases). The CDR3 extends over 12 amino acids. Per the germline V gene, CDR1 is MNHNS and CDR2 is SASEGT. Trimming pared 7 bases from V and 4 bases from J, leaving 10 bases between. The CDR3 DNA sequence: TGTGCCAGCAAGACAGGCGGCACTGAAGCTTTCTTT. This translates into CASKTGGTEAFF.

The CDR3 loop reads CASSPPGVHSDEQYF. The DNA of the CDR3 is TGTGCCAGCTCACCACCGGGTGTACACTCGGACGAGCAGTACTTC. V usage is TRBV18 and J usage is TRBJ2-7; D not certain. The germline V gene encodes CDR1 KGHSH and CDR2 LQKENI. The V gene lost 0 bases and the J gene lost 5 bases, with 14 bases spanning the gap. CDR3 length: 15 residues. The full variable domain, completed using reference TRBV18 and TRBJ2-7, is NAGVMQNPRHLVRRRGQEARLRCSPMKGHSHVYWYRQLPEEGLKFMVYLQKENIIDESGMPKERFSAEFPKEGPSILRIQQVVRGDSAAYFCASSPPGVHSDEQYFGPGTRLTVT.

This chain uses TRBV28 with TRBJ2-1, with 7 nucleotides matching TRBD1. The CDR3 totals 14 residues. V was pared by 6 bases and J by 3 bases, with 5 bases of the junction left unmatched. From germline, CDR1 is MDHEN and CDR2 SYDVKM. The CDR3: CASSPGQNYNEQFF. CDR3 nucleotide sequence: TGTGCCAGCAGCCCGGGACAGAACTACAATGAGCAGTTCTTC.

The genes are TRBV28 and TRBJ2-5; 8 bases agree with TRBD2. The V and J ends lost 6 bases and 2 bases, in that order; junction bases with no gene match: 8. In germline, CDR1 is MDHEN, CDR2 SYDVKM. This CDR3 comprises 15 residues. CDR3 sequence (DNA): TGTGCCAGCAGCACCCGACTAGCGACACAAGAGACCCAGTACTTC. Translation: CASSTRLATQETQYF.

The chain couples TRBV6-5 to TRBJ1-5; 9 bases align to TRBD1. The CDR3 extends over 14 amino acids. The germline gives CDR1 MNHEY, CDR2 SVGAGI. The J segment lost 7 bases and the V segment lost 11 bases, leaving 12 bases of the junction unmatched. The CDR3 coding sequence is TGTGCCCACACTTGGGGACAGGGTTCCCAGCCCCAGCATTTT. Translating gives CAHTWGQGSQPQHF.

The chain joins TRBV19 to TRBJ2-3, with 8 nucleotides matching TRBD1. The CDR3 spans 15 residues. J lost 3 bases, V lost 1 base, and 3 bases had no gene match. Looked up from germline, CDR1 is LNHDA and CDR2 is SQIVND (reference sequence). The CDR3 is CASSIGGQGTDTQYF. The CDR3 nucleotides are TGTGCCAGTAGTATAGGAGGACAGGGAACAGATACGCAGTATTTT.

The J gene is TRBJ2-7, the V gene TRBV5-6; D uncertain. Germline V CDR1 and CDR2: SGHDT, YYEEEE. V shed 1 base and J shed 0 bases, with 8 bases lying between them. This CDR3 is built from 14 residues. CDR3 residues: CASSLTPSSYEQYF. CDR3 nucleotides: TGTGCCAGCAGCTTGACTCCGAGCTCCTACGAGCAGTACTTC. The whole variable domain, filled in from reference TRBV5-6 and TRBJ2-7, reads DAGVTQSPTHLIKTRGQQVTLRCSPKSGHDTVSWYQQALGQGPQFIFQYYEEEERQRGNFPDRFSGHQFPNYSSELNVNALLLGDSALYLCASSLTPSSYEQYFGPGTRLTVT.

The chain uses TRBV7-6 and TRBJ2-7, with no clear D. CDR3 length: 14 amino acids. The germline CDR1 and CDR2 sequences are SGHVS and FNYEAQ. The germline V and J ends were trimmed by 1 base and 3 bases, with 10 bases remaining between them. The CDR3 DNA reads as TGTGCCAGCAGCTTAGACAAGGGATACTACGAGCAGTACTTC. It translates to CASSLDKGYYEQYF.

The chain joins TRBV6-6 to TRBJ1-2; D gene unclear. In germline, CDR1 is MNHNY, CDR2 SVGAGI (reference sequence). Deletions cut 0 bases from V and 6 bases from J, with 8 bases between. CDR3 size: 13 residues. The CDR3 loop is CASSYSGRNGYTF. The CDR3 DNA follows: TGTGCCAGCAGTTACTCGGGGAGAAATGGCTACACCTTC.

This clone appeared a single time. The V call is TRBV28, the J call TRBJ2-2, with 7 bases fitting TRBD1. The CDR3 runs 13 residues. Per the germline V gene, CDR1 is MDHEN and CDR2 is SYDVKM. The V gene end was trimmed by 10 bases and the J gene end by 1 base; junction bases not matched to a gene: 3. This CDR3 reads CATRTGNTGELFF. The DNA for the CDR3 is TGTGCCACCCGGACAGGGAACACCGGGGAGCTGTTTTTT. The full variable domain, completed using reference TRBV28 and TRBJ2-2, is DVKVTQSSRYLVKRTGEKVFLECVQDMDHENMFWYRQDPGLGLRLIYFSYDVKMKEKGDIPEGYSVSREKKERFSLILESASTNQTSMYLCATRTGNTGELFFGEGSRLTVL.